What follows are 30 T cell receptor beta chains derived from one specimen sequenced in a study of T cell repertoires in cytomegalovirus infection. TCRdb redid the calling of the reads with MiXCR, one entry per CDR3 protein. In the table there are nearly 550,000 distinct CDR3 sequences, 15% to 20% of which are singletons. The sample consisted of CD8+ T cells from PBMCs. All receptors derive from a human donor in good health (CMV status not recorded). Some clones in this sample may be carry-over from other donors' samples.

This clonotype was detected only a few times. The chain couples TRBV19 to TRBJ1-1, with D unclear. V dropped 6 bases and J dropped 1 base, with 18 bases sitting between them. CDR1 is LNHDA, CDR2 SQIVND, per germline (reference sequence). CDR3 length: 16 residues. The DNA of the CDR3 is TGTGCCAGTAGATTATTCCTTACCGGAGAGAACACTGAAGCTTTCTTT. The encoded protein is CASRLFLTGENTEAFF. Filled out from reference TRBV19 and TRBJ1-1, the complete variable domain reads DGGITQSPKYLFRKEGQNVTLSCEQNLNHDAMYWYRQDPGQGLRLIYYSQIVNDFQKGDIAEGYSVSREKKESFPLTVTSAQKNPTAFYLCASRLFLTGENTEAFFGQGTRLTVV.

The CDR3 DNA reads TGTGCCATCCCTATAGGGCGGGACAACTATGGCTACACCTTC. This codes for CAIPIGRDNYGYTF. The chain is built from TRBV10-3 and TRBJ1-2; a possible D gene is TRBD1 (5 bases). CDR1 and CDR2 from the germline V gene are ENHRY and SYGVKD. V was trimmed by 8 bases and J by 2 bases, leaving 15 bases between them. The CDR3 consists of 14 residues.

This clonotype was seen more than once but under ten times. The chain uses TRBV9 and TRBJ2-1; TRBD2 matches 13 bases. This CDR3 region has 16 residues. J lost 4 bases, V lost 1 base, and 2 bases had no gene match. Germline values: CDR1 SGDLS, CDR2 YYNGEE. CDR3 amino acids: CASSVRLAGGYNEQFF. DNA of the CDR3: TGTGCCAGCAGCGTACGACTAGCGGGGGGTTACAATGAGCAGTTCTTC.

This clonotype appeared many times. The gene calls are TRBV12-3 or TRBV12-4 and TRBJ2-3; 10 nucleotides align to TRBD2. The V segment lost 7 bases and the J segment 2 bases; nucleotides outside the gene matches: 3. The CDR3 consists of 14 residues. CDR3 residues: CASKSGGDTDTQYF. CDR3 in DNA: TGTGCCAGCAAGAGCGGGGGGGACACAGATACGCAGTATTTT.

This clonotype was detected a few times. The rearrangement uses TRBV13 and TRBJ2-1; tentative D call: TRBD1 (7 bases). The germline V and J ends were trimmed by 5 bases and 4 bases, with 18 bases remaining between them. Germline V CDR1 and CDR2: PRHDT, FYEKMQ (reference sequence). This CDR3 comprises 16 residues. The chain's CDR3 is CASSPYQGGPYNEQFF. The CDR3 DNA reads as TGTGCCAGCAGCCCTTACCAGGGGGGACCGTACAATGAGCAGTTCTTC.

This clonotype was found many times. The chain has TRBV7-9 and TRBJ1-2, with 9 nucleotides matching TRBD1. CDR1 SEHNR and CDR2 FQNEAQ come from the germline V gene (reference sequence). This CDR3 comprises 17 residues. The ends lost 3 bases at V and 5 bases at J; junction bases unmatched: 13. CDR3 nucleotides: TGTGCCAGCAGCTTCCAATTACCACGGGACAGGGAATATGGCTACACCTTC. This translates into CASSFQLPRDREYGYTF.

The sample holds a few counts of this clonotype. The chain uses TRBV10-3 and TRBJ2-3; D remains ambiguous. The germline V gene encodes CDR1 ENHRY and CDR2 SYGVKD. V was shortened by 2 bases and J by 2 bases, with 8 bases between the two germline ends. The CDR3 is 14 residues long. In DNA, the CDR3 is TGTGCCATCAGTGAGGTGGGTTCCACAGATACGCAGTATTTT. Residues: CAISEVGSTDTQYF.

The rearrangement uses TRBV5-1 and TRBJ2-7; weak D call: TRBD1 (6 bases). Looked up from germline, CDR1 is SGHRS and CDR2 is YFSETQ. The length of the CDR3 is 14 residues. V shed 2 bases and J shed 3 bases, with 12 bases lying between them. The CDR3 DNA reads as TGCGCCAGCAGCTTAAGGACAGAAGACTACGAGCAGTACTTC. Its translation: CASSLRTEDYEQYF.

This clonotype was detected many times. The chain uses TRBV7-8 and TRBJ2-1; 10 bases are shared with TRBD2. CDR1 is SGHVS and CDR2 is FQNEAQ in the germline V gene. V gave up 3 bases and J gave up 0 bases; unmatched junction bases: 8. The CDR3 has 18 amino acids. The chain's CDR3 is CASSFRLAGARSYNEQFF. CDR3 coding DNA: TGTGCCAGCAGCTTTAGGCTAGCGGGAGCCCGCTCCTACAATGAGCAGTTCTTC.

The rearrangement uses TRBV7-9 and TRBJ1-2; D call uncertain. V lost 2 bases to trimming and J lost 2 bases, with 9 bases between them. Germline V gene sequence: CDR1 SEHNR, CDR2 FQNEAQ (reference sequence). The CDR3 runs 14 residues. CDR3 sequence (DNA): TGTGCCAGCAGCTTATCACAGTTCAACTATGGCTACACCTTC. Translated: CASSLSQFNYGYTF.

This clonotype has a count of ten or more. This sequence joins TRBV7-9 and TRBJ1-2; D gene unclear. Germline CDR1 is SEHNR and CDR2 is FQNEAQ (reference sequence). The V gene lost 5 bases and the J gene lost 4 bases, with 17 bases spanning the gap. The CDR3 is 15 amino acids. CDR3 coding DNA: TGTGCCAGCAGCCCTTCCCCCACCGCCGCCTATGGCTACACCTTC. It encodes CASSPSPTAAYGYTF.

This clonotype was counted a few times. The rearrangement joins TRBV7-9 to TRBJ2-1; unclear D gene. Trimming removed 4 bases at V and 2 bases at J, with 12 bases between. The CDR3 has 15 amino acids. Looked up from germline, CDR1 is SEHNR and CDR2 is FQNEAQ (reference sequence). The CDR3 here is CASSSEWAPYNEQFF. The CDR3 bases are TGTGCCAGCAGCTCGGAGTGGGCCCCCTACAATGAGCAGTTCTTC.

The chain employs TRBV28 and TRBJ2-3; the D call may be TRBD1 or TRBD2 (5 bases each). Per the germline V gene, CDR1 is MDHEN and CDR2 is SYDVKM. CDR3 size: 14 residues. Trimming shortened V by 3 bases and J by 2 bases, and 9 bases separated the two germline ends. The CDR3 DNA reads TGTGCCAGCAGTTTGGGACCCTCCACAGATACGCAGTATTTT. Its protein product is CASSLGPSTDTQYF.

This clonotype has ten or more counts. The chain employs TRBV3-1 and TRBJ2-3; D is possibly TRBD1 (7 bases). The CDR3 length is 17 residues. Germline loops: CDR1 LGHDT, CDR2 YNNKEL (reference sequence). V gave up 4 bases and J gave up 6 bases, with 23 bases separating them. CDR3 nucleotides: TGTGCCAGCAGCCCCCAGGGGGGAAAAGGAGTTTTCGATACGCAGTATTTT. Amino acid sequence: CASSPQGGKGVFDTQYF.

In its sample, this clonotype was seen a few times. The gene calls are TRBV12-3 or TRBV12-4 and TRBJ2-2, with 8 bases identical to TRBD2. CDR3 length equals 15 residues. After removal of 5 bases from V and 7 bases from J, the junction contained 9 bases not matched to a gene. The DNA of the CDR3 is TGTGCCAGCAGTCGATCGGGGGGGCCCGGCGGGGAGCTGTTTTTT. Translated, it gives CASSRSGGPGGELFF.

Only a few counts were recorded for this clonotype. The chain recombines TRBV28 with TRBJ1-1, with a tentative D call TRBD1 (6 bases). Trimming removed 3 bases at V and 6 bases at J, with 14 bases between. The CDR3 loop spans 14 amino acids. Germline values: CDR1 MDHEN, CDR2 SYDVKM. The CDR3 region is CASSLRQGRAEAFF. CDR3 in DNA: TGTGCCAGCAGTTTGCGGCAGGGGAGGGCTGAAGCTTTCTTT.

This clonotype was picked up many times. The rearrangement links TRBV12-3 or TRBV12-4 to TRBJ2-7, with D perhaps matching TRBD1 (5 bases). V lost 4 bases and J lost 0, with 10 bases in between. The CDR3 runs to 14 residues. CDR3 loop: CASSSQQASYEQYF. The CDR3 region has the DNA TGTGCCAGCAGTTCCCAACAGGCCTCCTACGAGCAGTACTTC.

This clonotype was counted ten times or more. The V call is TRBV7-6, the J call TRBJ2-2, with D tentatively TRBD2 (5 bases). Germline CDR1 reads SGHVS; CDR2 reads FNYEAQ. V gave up 11 bases and J gave up 7 bases, with 14 bases separating them. CDR3 length equals 12 residues. In DNA form, the CDR3 reads TGTGCCTCTGGACGGGGTGGCGGGGAGCTGTTTTTT. Protein sequence: CASGRGGGELFF.

There are many counts of this clonotype. The rearrangement links TRBV27 to TRBJ1-1; the D is unclear. Trimming removed 0 bases from V and 1 base from J, with 12 bases in between. The CDR3 totals 16 residues. CDR1 is MNHEY, CDR2 SMNVEV, per germline (reference sequence). CDR3 coding DNA: TGTGCCAGCAGTTTATCGTCATCCCTAACGAACACTGAAGCTTTCTTT. It is translated as CASSLSSSLTNTEAFF.

This clonotype was counted many times. The chain combines TRBV7-6 with TRBJ2-7, with D possibly matching TRBD1 (7 bases). With 0 bases removed from V and 3 bases from J, the gap between germline ends came to 12 bases. Germline loops: CDR1 SGHVS, CDR2 FNYEAQ. The CDR3 totals 15 residues. The CDR3 reads CASSLARQGGYEQYF. In DNA form, the CDR3 reads TGTGCCAGCAGCTTAGCACGGCAGGGGGGCTACGAGCAGTACTTC.

This clonotype was recorded many times. CDR3 sequence (DNA): TGTGCCAGCAGCTTAGGCGTTGAAGCTTTCTTT. It codes for CASSLGVEAFF. This chain links TRBV7-9 with TRBJ1-1; D is unresolved. Germline CDR1 and CDR2: SEHNR and FQNEAQ (reference sequence). The CDR3 is made up of 11 amino acids. V was trimmed by 1 base and J by 7 bases, leaving 4 bases between them.

The CDR3 DNA reads as TGTGCCAGCAGCTTAGTTCTAGCCAAAAACATTCAGTACTTC. Translation gives CASSLVLAKNIQYF. The rearrangement uses TRBV7-9 and TRBJ2-4; D is unclear. The V end lost 1 base, the J end lost 0 bases, and 4 bases lay between the germline ends. Germline-derived CDR1 and CDR2 are SEHNR and FQNEAQ (reference sequence). The CDR3 extends over 14 amino acids. Variable domain in full (rest from reference TRBV7-9 and TRBJ2-4): DTGVSQNPRHKITKRGQNVTFRCDPISEHNRLYWYRQTLGQGPEFLTYFQNEAQLEKSRLLSDRFSAERPKGSFSTLEIQRTEQGDSAMYLCASSLVLAKNIQYFGAGTRLSVL.

This clonotype was counted only a few times. The gene calls are TRBV5-6 and TRBJ2-7; D gene unclear. The CDR3 loop spans 14 amino acids. Trimming removed 1 base from V and 4 bases from J, with 12 bases in between. Per the germline V gene, CDR1 is SGHDT and CDR2 is YYEEEE. CDR3 coding DNA: TGTGCCAGCAGCTTGAAGAGGTCGCTTTACGAGCAGTACTTC. It yields the protein CASSLKRSLYEQYF.

Note on this clonotype: A much larger clone lies one base from this, so it may be a read error. The chain combines TRBV7-6 with TRBJ2-1, with 7 nucleotides matching TRBD2. Germline V gene lookup returns CDR1 SGHVS and CDR2 FNYEAQ. There are 15 residues in the CDR3. CDR3 sequence: CATSSSGNTYNEQFF. The CDR3 nucleotides read TGTGCCACCAGCTCGAGCGGGAATACCTACAATGAGCAGTTCTTC.

This clonotype was detected many times. The rearrangement uses TRBV11-1 and TRBJ1-4; a possible D gene is TRBD1 (5 bases). The V gene's germline CDR1 is SGHAT and CDR2 FQDESV (reference sequence). The CDR3 is made up of 17 amino acids. V was clipped by 1 base and J by 1 base, with 13 bases between them. The CDR3 reads CASSLDGTPLTNEKLFF. CDR3 nucleotide sequence: TGTGCCAGCAGCTTAGATGGGACGCCATTAACTAATGAAAAACTGTTTTTT.

This clonotype was found a few times. CDR3 bases: TGCGCCAGCAGCTTTACAGGGGCAGACTCCTACAATGAGCAGTTCTTC. It specifies CASSFTGADSYNEQFF. The chain couples TRBV5-1 to TRBJ2-1; TRBD1 agrees at 7 bases. In germline, CDR1 is SGHRS, CDR2 YFSETQ. V shed 2 bases, J shed 0 bases, and the junction held 5 bases outside the gene matches. This CDR3 has 16 amino acids. Full variable domain (rest looked up from reference TRBV5-1 and TRBJ2-1): KAGVTQTPRYLIKTRGQQVTLSCSPISGHRSVSWYQQTPGQGLQFLFEYFSETQRNKGNFPGRFSGRQFSNSRSEMNVSTLELGDSALYLCASSFTGADSYNEQFFGPGTRLTVL.

There are many counts of this clonotype. The chain recombines TRBV6-6 with TRBJ1-5; D unresolved. Trimming took 2 bases from V and 4 from J, leaving 9 bases between them. The CDR3 runs to 14 residues. Germline V gene lookup returns CDR1 MNHNY and CDR2 SVGAGI (reference sequence). The CDR3 coding sequence is TGTGCCAGCAGTTACCGGGCCCAAAATCAGCCCCAGCATTTT. It specifies CASSYRAQNQPQHF.

This chain links TRBV11-2 with TRBJ2-7, with D unclear. V was clipped by 1 base and J by 2 bases, with 12 bases between them. CDR1 is SGHAT and CDR2 is FQNNGV in the germline V gene. The CDR3 contains 15 residues. This chain's CDR3 is CASSLARGPPYEQYF. The CDR3 DNA reads TGTGCCAGCAGCTTAGCGAGAGGACCACCCTACGAGCAGTACTTC. Full variable domain (outside the CDR3, taken from reference TRBV11-2 and TRBJ2-7): EAGVAQSPRYKIIEKRQSVAFWCNPISGHATLYWYQQILGQGPKLLIQFQNNGVVDDSQLPKDRFSAERLKGVDSTLKIQPAKLEDSAVYLCASSLARGPPYEQYFGPGTRLTVT.

The rearrangement uses TRBV11-2 and TRBJ2-7; TRBD1 matches 9 bases. CDR3 length: 15 residues. Per germline, CDR1 SGHAT and CDR2 FQNNGV. The V segment lost 4 bases and the J segment 3 bases; nucleotides outside the gene matches: 7. In nucleotides, the CDR3 is TGTGCCAGCAGCTCCGGACAGGGGCCTTTCTACGAGCAGTACTTC. Residues: CASSSGQGPFYEQYF. The variable domain in full, completed from reference TRBV11-2 and TRBJ2-7, reads EAGVAQSPRYKIIEKRQSVAFWCNPISGHATLYWYQQILGQGPKLLIQFQNNGVVDDSQLPKDRFSAERLKGVDSTLKIQPAKLEDSAVYLCASSSGQGPFYEQYFGPGTRLTVT.

This clonotype has a handful of counts. The chain links TRBV20-1 to TRBJ2-5, with D perhaps matching TRBD2 (5 bases). Germline lookup yields CDR1 DFQATT and CDR2 SNEGSKA (reference sequence). Trimming pared 4 bases from V and 3 bases from J, leaving 21 bases between. This CDR3 has 16 residues. DNA of the CDR3: TGCAGTGCTACACCCTCAAGCGCGGGCAGGAAAGAGACCCAGTACTTC. Translating gives CSATPSSAGRKETQYF.